Below, one T cell receptor beta chain is given with its context. In its sample, this clone was seen a few times. The specificity of this receptor is unknown. No much larger clonotype is one base removed from it; base qualities were not supplied. The data were taken from a study of CD8+ T cells in alopecia areata listed by TCRdb under 2018. Study-level background: Treated patients were enrolled in an open-label pilot trial of oral tofacitinib at 5 to 10 mg twice daily for moderate-to-severe alopecia areata. Tofacitinib was administered for 6 to 18 months, and 6 months of follow-up off drug were then conducted to assess delayed response and recurrence. In treated patients, disease severity was measured using the SALT score, which gives the percentage of scalp surface area affected. To study T cell clonal expansion in alopecia areata, the researchers applied high-throughput TCRbeta sequencing to both the C3H/HeJ mouse model and human patients. In humans, TCRbeta sequencing was performed on scalp tissue and on sorted CD4+ and CD8+ peripheral blood T cells from healthy controls and from patients with patchy or totalis/universalis alopecia areata. Patients on tofacitinib were biopsied at baseline and after 4 and 24 weeks of treatment, and several of the patients also had a later scalp biopsy. Scalp clonality was compared across normal scalp (n=4), patchy alopecia areata scalp (n=8), and alopecia totalis/universalis scalp (n=8). RNA was extracted with the PAXgene miRNA kit for fixed scalp, the miRNeasy kit for PBMCs, and the RNeasy kit for mouse skin. Amplification of TCRbeta CDR3 regions was done by immunoSEQ multiplex PCR using 35 Vbeta forward primers and 13 Jbeta reverse primers. Points the paper makes about the study in general: Shared TCR sequences between patients were less evident than in mice, which may be partly attributable to HLA diversity in the patient population. Scalp clonality and the number of expanded CD8+ clones among the top 100 scalp clones were significantly decreased by tofacitinib. Because the treated cohort was small and included a single nonresponder, larger studies are needed to assess links between baseline CD8+ expansion and response. Compared with normal scalp, lesional scalp, particularly in alopecia totalis/universalis, had higher clonality and more expanded CD8+ clones, which suggests antigenic drive. Resident alphabeta T cells in normal human skin are also sequenced, complicating scalp TCR repertoire analysis, unlike mouse skin dominated by gammadelta T cells. During tofacitinib treatment, many expanded lesional clones stuck around in both scalp and blood, and this persistence may partly explain why relapse happens after treatment is stopped.

What this sample's treatment or condition label stands for: oral pan-JAK inhibitor, 5-10 mg twice daily. Peripheral blood and lesional scalp punch biopsies were obtained from patients with alopecia areata. After PBMCs were isolated by density centrifugation and stained for CD3, CD4 and CD8, a FACSAria was used to sort CD4+ and CD8+ T cells. The library was generated by the immunoSEQ multiplex PCR assay. To provide template for TCR sequencing, every sample had RNA extracted and reverse transcribed into cDNA. SuperScript III was used for first-strand cDNA synthesis, primed with a 2:1 mix of oligo-dT and random hexamers. A synthetic immune receptor repertoire was used to assess amplification bias, and residual bias was removed computationally. The paper's processing steps were these. Raw reads were preprocessed for error removal, and CDR3 was defined according to IMGT conventions as running from the conserved cysteine to phenylalanine. Clonality was computed as 1 minus the Shannon entropy, with the entropy normalized by log2 of the number of productive unique TCRs. CD4 or CD8 identity of scalp clones was inferred by cross-referencing scalp TCRbeta sequences with sorted blood CD4 and CD8 repertoires. The table comes from immuneACCESS by way of TCRdb, which keeps in-frame sequences with V and J called. Part of the clones is missing from these tables; in studies checked, under half for an unresolved V gene and the rest for unknown reasons. The V and J calls and the clone size are those of that table, but D and trimming were determined from the DNA. A total of more than 200,000 clones appear in this sample, over 40% of them only once. Of the sample, over 2.5% is held by the ten largest clones.

V is cut by 2 bases and J by 9 bases, and the space between the germline ends is 14 bases. Looking up the germline V gene yields CDR1 MNHEY and CDR2 SVGAGI. Measured from the cysteine to the phenylalanine, the CDR3 is 14 residues long. Just the 42-base CDR3 DNA is kept, in frame starting at base 1. This sequence was found in a human donor with alopecia areata. Recombination joined TRBV6-5 with TRBJ2-1; possibly the D gene is TRBD2, per 5 matching bases. This sample comprised CD4+ T cells sorted from blood, obtained at approximately week 36, from a patient treated with tofacitinib. The DNA is TGTGCCAGCAGTTACCAACTAGGGATGACTGAGCAGTTCTTC. The translation is CASSYQLGMTEQFF.